The 10 T cell receptor beta chains listed next were all sequenced from one sample in a study of cytomegalovirus exposure and HLA in healthy donors. PCR primers comprised 60 Vbeta and 13 Jbeta primers. Sequenced by immunoSEQ multiplex PCR; TCRdb stores in-frame clones only, minus some. The profile covers 150,000 to 200,000 clones, with roughly 87% appearing a single time and around 0.25% taken by the ten largest. The material sequenced was PBMCs. The receptors stem from a girl under three years old in good health and CMV-seronegative.

V gene TRBV2 combines with J gene TRBJ2-1, with 7 bases lining up with TRBD2. V was pared by 8 bases and J by 6 bases, with 4 bases of the junction left unmatched. CDR1 is SNHLY, CDR2 FYNNEI, per germline. This CDR3 has 12 amino acids. The CDR3 DNA sequence: TGTGCCAGCTCAGGGAGGGGCAATGAGCAGTTCTTC. Its protein product is CASSGRGNEQFF.

The chain couples TRBV6-1 to TRBJ2-5; the match to TRBD2 covers 7 bases. The J call may be in error: the DNA end matches TRBJ2-7 better. The CDR3 spans 14 residues. Germline CDR1 is MNHNS and CDR2 is SASEGT. The CDR3 region is CASSAGDPSDEQYF. CDR3 sequence (DNA): TGTGCCAGCAGCGCGGGGGACCCGAGCGACGAGCAGTACTTC.

V and J are TRBV29-1 and TRBJ2-1; the match to TRBD2 covers 8 bases. Germline CDR1 SQVTM, CDR2 ANQGSEA. The ends lost 5 bases at V and 5 bases at J; junction bases unmatched: 8. The length of the CDR3 is 14 residues. DNA of the CDR3: TGCAGCGTTATGCGGGGGGTCGCTAACAATGAGCAGTTCTTC. Amino acids: CSVMRGVANNEQFF.

A single count supports this clone. The V call is TRBV4-1, the J call TRBJ2-3; D gene uncertain. The CDR3 contains 13 residues. V lost 2 bases to trimming and J lost 5 bases, with 8 bases between them. The germline V gene encodes CDR1 MGHRA and CDR2 YSYEKL. Here the CDR3 reads CASSQLFLDTQYF. CDR3 DNA: TGCGCCAGCAGCCAACTATTCTTAGATACGCAGTATTTT.

The V call is TRBV19, the J call TRBJ2-7, with D tentatively TRBD1 (7 bases). The CDR3 loop spans 13 amino acids. V gave up 8 bases and J gave up 2 bases, with 13 bases separating them. Germline V gene sequence: CDR1 LNHDA, CDR2 SQIVND (reference sequence). DNA for the CDR3: TGTGCCAGTGCGGCGGGACAGACCTACGAGCAGTACTTC. Translation: CASAAGQTYEQYF.

The V gene is TRBV9, the J gene TRBJ2-3, with TRBD1 matching 9 bases. This CDR3 has 17 residues. With V trimmed by 0 bases and J by 2 bases, 7 bases remained unmatched. CDR1 is SGDLS, CDR2 YYNGEE, per germline. CDR3 nucleotides: TGTGCCAGCAGCGTAGCCTATGACAGGGGGTTCACAGATACGCAGTATTTT. Translation gives CASSVAYDRGFTDTQYF.

The chain joins TRBV6-5 to TRBJ1-2; D remains unclear. This CDR3 spans 14 amino acids. The V end was cut by 4 bases, the J end by 7 bases, with 16 bases between. CDR1 is MNHEY, CDR2 SVGAGI, per germline. CDR3 residues: CASSSGWGEGGYTF. CDR3 bases: TGTGCCAGCAGTTCCGGTTGGGGTGAGGGTGGCTACACCTTC.

This chain joins TRBV28 and TRBJ2-4; 7 positions match TRBD1. CDR1 is MDHEN, CDR2 SYDVKM, per germline. Germline trimming cut 8 bases from V and 7 bases from J; bases unmatched to any gene: 17. This CDR3 is built from 16 residues. In DNA form, the CDR3 reads TGTGCCAGCCCGGACCCGACAGGGTGGTTGGGGAACATTCAGTACTTC. It yields the protein CASPDPTGWLGNIQYF.

The rearrangement joins TRBV7-2 to TRBJ2-5; 14 bases are shared with TRBD2. The J segment lost 5 bases and the V segment lost 5 bases, leaving 10 bases of the junction unmatched. CDR1 and CDR2 from the germline V gene are SGHTA and FQGNSA. The CDR3 is 17 amino acids. The CDR3 sequence: CASSLLLTSGRAETQYF. The CDR3 bases are TGTGCCAGCAGCCTGCTCTTGACTAGCGGGAGGGCGGAGACCCAGTACTTC.

The rearrangement links TRBV29-1 to TRBJ1-2; 10 bases map to TRBD1. CDR3 length: 16 amino acids. With 6 bases clipped from V and 1 base from J, the junction kept 11 bases outside the gene matches. Germline CDR1 and CDR2: SQVTM and ANQGSEA. This CDR3 reads CSVLDRDRGLNYGYTF. The CDR3 DNA reads as TGCAGCGTCCTTGATAGGGACAGGGGACTTAACTATGGCTACACCTTC. The complete variable domain, with remaining parts taken from reference TRBV29-1 and TRBJ1-2, reads SAVISQKPSRDICQRGTSLTIQCQVDSQVTMMFWYRQQPGQSLTLIATANQGSEATYESGFVIDKFPISRPNLTFSTLTVSNMSPEDSSIYLCSVLDRDRGLNYGYTFGSGTRLTVV.